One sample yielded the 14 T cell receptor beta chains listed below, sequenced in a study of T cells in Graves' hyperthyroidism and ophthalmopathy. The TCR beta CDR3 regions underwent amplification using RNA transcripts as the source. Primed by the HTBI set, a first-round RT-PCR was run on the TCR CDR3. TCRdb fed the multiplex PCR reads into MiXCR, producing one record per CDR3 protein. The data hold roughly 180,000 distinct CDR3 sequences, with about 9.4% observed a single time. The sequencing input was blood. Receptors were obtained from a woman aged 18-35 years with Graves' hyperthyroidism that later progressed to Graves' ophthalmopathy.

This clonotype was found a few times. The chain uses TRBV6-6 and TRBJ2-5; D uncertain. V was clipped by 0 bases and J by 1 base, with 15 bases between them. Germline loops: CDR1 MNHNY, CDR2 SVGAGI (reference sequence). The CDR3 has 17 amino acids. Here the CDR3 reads CASSYSFDTRTQETQYF. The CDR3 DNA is TGTGCCAGCAGTTACTCCTTTGATACACGAACCCAAGAGACCCAGTACTTC.

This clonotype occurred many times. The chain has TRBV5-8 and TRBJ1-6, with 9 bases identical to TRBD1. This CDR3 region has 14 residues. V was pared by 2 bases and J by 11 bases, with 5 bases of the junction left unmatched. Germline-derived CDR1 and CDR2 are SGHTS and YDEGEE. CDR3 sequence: CASSLQGAEAPLHF. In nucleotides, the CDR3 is TGTGCCAGCAGCTTACAGGGGGCTGAGGCACCCCTCCACTTT.

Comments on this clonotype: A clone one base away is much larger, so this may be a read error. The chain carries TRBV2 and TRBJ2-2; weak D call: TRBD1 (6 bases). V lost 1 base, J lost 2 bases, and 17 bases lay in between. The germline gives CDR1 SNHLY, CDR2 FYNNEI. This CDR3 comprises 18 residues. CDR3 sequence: CASSEGLGQGFNTGELFF. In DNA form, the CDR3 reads TGTGCCAGCAGTGAAGGGTTGGGTCAGGGGTTTAACACCGGGGAGCTGTTTTTT. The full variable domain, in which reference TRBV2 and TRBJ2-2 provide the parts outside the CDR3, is EPEVTQTPSHQVTQMGQEVILRCVPISNHLYFYWYRQILGQKVEFLVSFYNNEISEKSEIFDDQFSVERPDGSNFTLKIRSTKLEDSAMYFCASSEGLGQGFNTGELFFGEGSRLTVL.

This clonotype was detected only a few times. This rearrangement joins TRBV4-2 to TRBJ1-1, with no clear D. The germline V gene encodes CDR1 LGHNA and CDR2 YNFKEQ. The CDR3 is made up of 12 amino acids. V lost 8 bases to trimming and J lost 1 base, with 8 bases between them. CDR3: CASQGQNTEAFF. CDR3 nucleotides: TGTGCCAGCCAAGGGCAGAACACTGAAGCTTTCTTT.

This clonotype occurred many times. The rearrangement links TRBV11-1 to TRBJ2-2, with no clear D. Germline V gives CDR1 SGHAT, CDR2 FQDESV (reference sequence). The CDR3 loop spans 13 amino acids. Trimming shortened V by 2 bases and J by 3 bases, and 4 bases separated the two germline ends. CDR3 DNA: TGTGCCAGCAGCTTATATTACACCGGGGAGCTGTTTTTT. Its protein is CASSLYYTGELFF.

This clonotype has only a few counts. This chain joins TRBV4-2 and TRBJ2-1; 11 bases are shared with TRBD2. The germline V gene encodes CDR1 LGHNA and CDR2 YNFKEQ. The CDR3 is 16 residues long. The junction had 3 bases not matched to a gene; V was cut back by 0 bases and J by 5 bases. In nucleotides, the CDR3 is TGTGCCAGCAGCCAAGAGGGACTAGCGGATGACAATGAGCAGTTCTTC. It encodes CASSQEGLADDNEQFF.

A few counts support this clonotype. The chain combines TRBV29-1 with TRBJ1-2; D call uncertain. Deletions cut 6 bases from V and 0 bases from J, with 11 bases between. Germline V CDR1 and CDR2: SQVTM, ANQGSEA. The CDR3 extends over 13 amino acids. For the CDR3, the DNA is TGCAGCGTGCGGCTAAAATCTAACTATGGCTACACCTTC. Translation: CSVRLKSNYGYTF.

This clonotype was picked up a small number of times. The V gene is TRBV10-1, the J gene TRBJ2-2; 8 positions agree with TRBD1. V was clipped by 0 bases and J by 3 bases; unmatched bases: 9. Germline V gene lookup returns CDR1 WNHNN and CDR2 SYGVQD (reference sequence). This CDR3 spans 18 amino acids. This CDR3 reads CASSESFWETGDTGELFF. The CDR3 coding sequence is TGCGCCAGCAGTGAGTCGTTTTGGGAGACAGGGGACACCGGGGAGCTGTTTTTT.

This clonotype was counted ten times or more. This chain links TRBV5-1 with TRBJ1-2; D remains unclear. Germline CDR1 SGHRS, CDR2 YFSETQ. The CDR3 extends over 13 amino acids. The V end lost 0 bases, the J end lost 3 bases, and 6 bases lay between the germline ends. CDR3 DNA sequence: TGCGCCAGCAGCTTGGGCAGCTACTATGGCTACACCTTC. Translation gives CASSLGSYYGYTF.

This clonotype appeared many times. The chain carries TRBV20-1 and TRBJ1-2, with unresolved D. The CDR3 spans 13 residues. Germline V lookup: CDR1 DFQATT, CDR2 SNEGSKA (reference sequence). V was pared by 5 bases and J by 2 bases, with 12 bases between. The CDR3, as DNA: TGCAGTGCTCCCCGAGACGACAACTATGGCTACACCTTC. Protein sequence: CSAPRDDNYGYTF.

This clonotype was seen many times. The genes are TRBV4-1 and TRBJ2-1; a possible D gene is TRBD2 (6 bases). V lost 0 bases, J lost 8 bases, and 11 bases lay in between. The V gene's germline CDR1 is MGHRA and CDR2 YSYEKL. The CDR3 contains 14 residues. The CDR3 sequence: CASSQDNGGDEQFF. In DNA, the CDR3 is TGCGCCAGCAGCCAAGACAATGGAGGGGATGAGCAGTTCTTC.

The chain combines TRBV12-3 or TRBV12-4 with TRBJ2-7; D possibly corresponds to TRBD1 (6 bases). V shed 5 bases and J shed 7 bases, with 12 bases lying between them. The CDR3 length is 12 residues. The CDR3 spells CASSKQGWEQYF. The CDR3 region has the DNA TGTGCCAGCAGTAAACAGGGTTGGGAGCAGTACTTC.

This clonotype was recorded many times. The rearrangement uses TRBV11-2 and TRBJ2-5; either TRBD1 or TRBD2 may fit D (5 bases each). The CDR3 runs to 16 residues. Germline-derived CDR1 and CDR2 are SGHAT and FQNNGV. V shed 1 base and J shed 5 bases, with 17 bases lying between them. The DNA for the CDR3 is TGTGCCAGCAGCTTAGGATCTAGCTCGAAGGGGGAGACCCAGTACTTC. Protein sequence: CASSLGSSSKGETQYF.

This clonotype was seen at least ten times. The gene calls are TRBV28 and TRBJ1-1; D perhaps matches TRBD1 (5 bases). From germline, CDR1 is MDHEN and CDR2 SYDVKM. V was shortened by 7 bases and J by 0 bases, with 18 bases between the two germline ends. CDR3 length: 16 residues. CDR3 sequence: CASTSGHARMNTEAFF. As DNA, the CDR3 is TGTGCCAGCACCTCAGGACACGCCCGAATGAACACTGAAGCTTTCTTT.